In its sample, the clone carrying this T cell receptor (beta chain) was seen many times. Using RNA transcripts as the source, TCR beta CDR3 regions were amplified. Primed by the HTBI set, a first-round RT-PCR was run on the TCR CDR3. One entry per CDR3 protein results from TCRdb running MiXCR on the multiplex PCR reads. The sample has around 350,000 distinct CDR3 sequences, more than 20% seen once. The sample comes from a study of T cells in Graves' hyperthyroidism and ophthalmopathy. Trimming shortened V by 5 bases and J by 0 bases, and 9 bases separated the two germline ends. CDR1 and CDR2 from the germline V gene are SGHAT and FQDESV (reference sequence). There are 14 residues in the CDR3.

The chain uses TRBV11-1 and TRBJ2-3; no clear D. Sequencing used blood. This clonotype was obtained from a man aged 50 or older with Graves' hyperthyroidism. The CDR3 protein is CASSPQGSTDTQYF. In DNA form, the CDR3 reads TGTGCCAGCAGCCCTCAAGGGAGCACAGATACGCAGTATTTT.